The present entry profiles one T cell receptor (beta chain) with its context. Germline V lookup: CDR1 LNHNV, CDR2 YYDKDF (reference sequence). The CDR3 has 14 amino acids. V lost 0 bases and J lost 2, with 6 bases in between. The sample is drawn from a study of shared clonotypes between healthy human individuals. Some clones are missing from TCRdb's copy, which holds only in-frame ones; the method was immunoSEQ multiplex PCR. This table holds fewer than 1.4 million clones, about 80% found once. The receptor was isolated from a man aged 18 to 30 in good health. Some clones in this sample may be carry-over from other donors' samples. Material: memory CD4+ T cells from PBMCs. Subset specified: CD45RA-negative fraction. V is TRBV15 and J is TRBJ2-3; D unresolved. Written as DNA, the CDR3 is TGTGCCACCAGCAGAGATCGAGTCACAGATACGCAGTATTTT. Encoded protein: CATSRDRVTDTQYF.